This entry lists 6 T cell receptor beta chains sequenced from one sample in a study of blood T cells in healthy people across ages. Combining a sample-barcoded 5' primer with a J-beta primer mix, a second PCR ran for roughly 6 to 12 cycles. Each CDR3 protein gets one entry after TCRdb re-called the 5' RACE reads with MiXCR. The sample has 1.4 million to 1.5 million distinct CDR3 sequences, around two fifths seen once. Sequencing was carried out using blood. The receptors come from a young woman in good health.

The rearrangement joins TRBV6-1 to TRBJ2-2; no firm D call. V dropped 8 bases and J dropped 4 bases, with 14 bases sitting between them. CDR3 length equals 14 residues. From germline, CDR1 is MNHNS and CDR2 SASEGT. The CDR3 loop is CASARAQGTGELFF. CDR3 DNA: TGTGCCAGCGCCCGGGCACAAGGCACCGGGGAGCTGTTTTTT.

The chain carries TRBV27 and TRBJ2-4, with 8 bases matching TRBD2. CDR1 is MNHEY, CDR2 SMNVEV, per germline (reference sequence). This CDR3 has 17 residues. Germline trimming cut 3 bases from V and 0 bases from J; bases unmatched to any gene: 7. CDR3 residues: CASSLSGGKLAKNIQYF. In DNA, the CDR3 is TGTGCCAGCAGTTTGTCGGGGGGGAAGCTAGCCAAAAACATTCAGTACTTC.

This clonotype was observed a handful of times. J is TRBJ2-1 and V is TRBV4-2; D is uncertain. Trimming pared 0 bases from V and 5 bases from J, leaving 11 bases between. The CDR3 is made up of 15 amino acids. The germline V gene encodes CDR1 LGHNA and CDR2 YNFKEQ. CDR3 loop: CASSQDRSGHNEQFF. Here the CDR3 DNA reads TGTGCCAGCAGCCAAGATAGATCTGGCCACAATGAGCAGTTCTTC.

This clonotype showed up just once. One end of the junction varies from germline; a read error may be responsible. The chain is built from TRBV7-9 and TRBJ2-1; no clear D. Germline loops: CDR1 SEHNR, CDR2 FQNEAQ (reference sequence). This CDR3 region has 12 residues. For the CDR3, the DNA is TGTGCCAGCAGCTTAGAGCGCAATGAGCAGGTCTTC. Encoded protein: CASSLERNEQVF.

V usage is TRBV6-5 and J usage is TRBJ1-6, with a weak D call TRBD1 (5 bases). V lost 0 bases and J 0 bases, leaving 12 bases between the germline ends. Germline V gives CDR1 MNHEY, CDR2 SVGAGI. The CDR3 is 18 residues long. The DNA of the CDR3 is TGTGCCAGCAGTTACTCCCGCGGGACGAGCTCCTATAATTCACCCCTCCACTTT. Translation gives CASSYSRGTSSYNSPLHF.

V and J are TRBV19 and TRBJ2-7; no clear D. The germline CDR1 and CDR2 sequences are LNHDA and SQIVND (reference sequence). CDR3 length equals 17 residues. Trimming cost V 0 bases and J 0 bases, with 15 bases left between them. CDR3 sequence reads: CASSIDVVPASSYEQYF. DNA of the CDR3: TGTGCCAGTAGTATAGACGTCGTGCCAGCCAGCTCCTACGAGCAGTACTTC.